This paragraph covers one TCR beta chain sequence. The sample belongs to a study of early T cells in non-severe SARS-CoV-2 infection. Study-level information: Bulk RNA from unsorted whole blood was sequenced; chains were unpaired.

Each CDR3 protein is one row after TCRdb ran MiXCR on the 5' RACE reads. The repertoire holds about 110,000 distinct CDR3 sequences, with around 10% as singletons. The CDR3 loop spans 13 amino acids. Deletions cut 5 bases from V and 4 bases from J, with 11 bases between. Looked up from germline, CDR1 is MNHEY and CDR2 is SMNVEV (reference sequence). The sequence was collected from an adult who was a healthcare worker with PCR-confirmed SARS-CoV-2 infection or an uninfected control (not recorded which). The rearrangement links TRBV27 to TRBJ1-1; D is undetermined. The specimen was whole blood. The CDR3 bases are TGTGCCAGCAGTCGCGCCCAGTCCACTGAAGCTTTCTTT. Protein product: CASSRAQSTEAFF.